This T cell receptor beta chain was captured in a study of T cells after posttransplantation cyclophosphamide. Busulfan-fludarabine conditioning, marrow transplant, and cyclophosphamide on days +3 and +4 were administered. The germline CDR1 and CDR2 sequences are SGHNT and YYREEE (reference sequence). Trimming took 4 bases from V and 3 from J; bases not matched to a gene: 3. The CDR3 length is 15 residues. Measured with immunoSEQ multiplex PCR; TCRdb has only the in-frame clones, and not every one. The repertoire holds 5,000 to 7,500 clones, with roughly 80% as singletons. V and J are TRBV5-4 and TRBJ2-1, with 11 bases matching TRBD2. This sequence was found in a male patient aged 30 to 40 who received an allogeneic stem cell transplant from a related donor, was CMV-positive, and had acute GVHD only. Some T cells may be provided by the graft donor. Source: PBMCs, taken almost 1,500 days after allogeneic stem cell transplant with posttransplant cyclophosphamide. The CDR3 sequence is CASSPGLAGYNEQFF. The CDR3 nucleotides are TGTGCCAGCAGCCCCGGACTAGCGGGCTACAATGAGCAGTTCTTC.